This T cell receptor (beta chain) originates from a study of CD8 T cells in ankylosing spondylitis. General study results and limits: For ankylosing spondylitis blood, a TCR beta motif of about eight highly homologous variants appeared characteristic. Clones linked to disease were reported to show significant enrichment in matched ankylosing spondylitis synovial fluid. Disease-associated clones were CD8+ and fairly uncommon in peripheral blood.

TCRdb fed the 5' RACE reads into MiXCR, producing one record per CDR3 protein. This table has roughly 450,000 distinct CDR3 sequences, 25% to 30% appearing once. Regarding this clonotype: The target antigen is unknown.

V lost 1 base and J 7 bases, leaving 10 bases between the germline ends. Germline-derived CDR1 and CDR2 are SGHAT and FQNNGV. The CDR3 spans 13 residues. The specimen sequenced was blood, either unsorted or a sorted T cell fraction (not recorded which). This TCR was sampled from a male donor with ankylosing spondylitis. The chain couples TRBV11-2 to TRBJ2-5, with no clear D. CDR3 coding DNA: TGTGCCAGCAGCTTAGGGCCACCCGGGACCCAGTACTTC. Translating it yields CASSLGPPGTQYF.